Following are 11 T cell receptor beta chains from one sample sequenced in a study of neurological immune-mediated disorders (dated by TCRdb to about 2019). In the paper's terms, the time point label means: longitudinal time-point 2. Receptors were amplified or captured by 5' RACE. Sequencer: Illumina HiSeq 2500. TCRdb cleaned the public reads at Q25 with fastp, built clones with MiXCR and kept in-frame beta chains. Rows with a matching CDR3 protein are joined into one entry that keeps the most common DNA and genes. The sample records about 90,000 distinct CDR3 sequences, approximately 13% of which are singletons. The top ten constitute approximately 5% of the sample. The sample taken for sequencing was PBMCs. Receptors were obtained from a female donor with HTLV-1-associated myelopathy (HAM/TSP).

This clonotype is labeled as medium-sized. The V and J genes are TRBV5-5 and TRBJ2-1; D not certain. Trimming took 4 bases from V and 5 from J, leaving 16 bases between them. Germline V lookup: CDR1 SGHKS, CDR2 YYEKEE (reference sequence). The CDR3 is 15 residues long. The DNA for the CDR3 is TGTGCCAGCAGCGCCGCCAGGCTGTCGAACAATGAGCAGTTCTTC. Protein: CASSAARLSNNEQFF. Full variable domain (rest looked up from reference TRBV5-5 and TRBJ2-1): DAGVTQSPTHLIKTRGQQVTLRCSPISGHKSVSWYQQVLGQGPQFIFQYYEKEERGRGNFPDRFSARQFPNYSSELNVNALLLGDSALYLCASSAARLSNNEQFFGPGTRLTVL.

This clonotype was counted a few times. V and J are TRBV5-1 and TRBJ2-7; D may be TRBD1 or TRBD2 (5 bases each). Germline lookup yields CDR1 SGHRS and CDR2 YFSETQ. The V end was cut by 3 bases, the J end by 6 bases, with 19 bases between. The CDR3 spans 15 residues. The CDR3 here is CASSYWDGASLEQYF. As DNA, the CDR3 is TGCGCCAGCAGCTACTGGGACGGCGCTTCGCTCGAGCAGTACTTC.

This clonotype was counted at least ten times. This rearrangement joins TRBV5-1 to TRBJ1-1; tentatively, D is TRBD1 (6 bases). The V end was cut by 0 bases, the J end by 4 bases, with 16 bases between. Per germline, CDR1 SGHRS and CDR2 YFSETQ. The CDR3 totals 16 residues. CDR3 residues: CASSLDPGGGGTEAFF. CDR3 sequence (DNA): TGCGCCAGCAGCTTGGATCCGGGAGGGGGGGGCACTGAAGCTTTCTTT.

This clonotype was found many times. The chain links TRBV29-1 to TRBJ1-1; D perhaps matches TRBD1 (5 bases). The CDR3 consists of 11 residues. Germline V lookup: CDR1 SQVTM, CDR2 ANQGSEA. V lost 5 bases to trimming and J lost 5 bases, with 9 bases between them. The CDR3 region has the DNA TGCAGCGTTCGCCGGGGGACTGAAGCTTTCTTT. This gives the protein CSVRRGTEAFF.

This clonotype was seen repeatedly, ten times or more. The gene calls are TRBV7-3 and TRBJ2-2; maybe TRBD1 (8 bases). The CDR3 sequence is 16 residues long. Germline V lookup: CDR1 SGHTA, CDR2 FQGTGA. The germline V and J ends were trimmed by 5 bases and 0 bases, with 13 bases remaining between them. CDR3 protein: CASSGGGQANTGELFF. The CDR3 region has the DNA TGTGCCAGCAGCGGGGGGGGACAGGCGAACACCGGGGAGCTGTTTTTT.

This clonotype was counted at least ten times. The chain combines TRBV28 with TRBJ1-5; D gene unclear. The CDR3 loop spans 17 amino acids. Per the germline V gene, CDR1 is MDHEN and CDR2 is SYDVKM. The V end was cut by 3 bases, the J end by 1 base, with 16 bases between. The CDR3 nucleotides are TGTGCCAGCAGTTTGGAAAAAGGCCGTCTAAGCAATCAGCCCCAGCATTTT. Protein product: CASSLEKGRLSNQPQHF.

This clonotype was recorded many times. The V gene is TRBV3-1, the J gene TRBJ2-7; TRBD1 aligns across 9 bases. Germline CDR1 and CDR2: LGHDT and YNNKEL (reference sequence). The CDR3 totals 14 residues. Germline trimming cut 4 bases from V and 5 bases from J; bases unmatched to any gene: 6. For the CDR3, the DNA is TGTGCCAGCAGCCTGGGGACAGGGAACAACGAGCAGTACTTC. Translating gives CASSLGTGNNEQYF.

This chain joins TRBV5-1 and TRBJ2-5, with TRBD2 identical over 14 bases. V lost 4 bases to trimming and J lost 5 bases; unmatched junction nucleotides: 13. Germline-derived CDR1 and CDR2 are SGHRS and YFSETQ. This CDR3 comprises 18 residues. Here the CDR3 reads CASSVGTSGGGDWETQYF. Written as DNA, the CDR3 is TGCGCCAGCAGCGTCGGGACTAGCGGGGGAGGTGATTGGGAGACCCAGTACTTC.

The chain joins TRBV4-1 to TRBJ2-1; 10 positions match TRBD2. This CDR3 comprises 14 residues. The trim removed 2 bases at V and 10 bases at J, leaving 5 bases unmatched. Germline V gene lookup returns CDR1 MGHRA and CDR2 YSYEKL. In nucleotides, the CDR3 is TGCGCCAGCAGCCAACTAGCGGGGGCTAACGAGCAGTTCTTC. It specifies CASSQLAGANEQFF.

This clonotype has only one observation. The V gene is TRBV2, the J gene TRBJ2-7; possible D gene TRBD1, 6 bases. Germline assignment: CDR1 SNHLY and CDR2 FYNNEI. Trimming took off 9 bases at V and 3 bases at J, with 12 bases between the two ends. This CDR3 has 12 amino acids. CDR3 nucleotides: TGTGCCAGTCAGGGGCTAAACTACGAGCAGTACTTC. Translating it yields CASQGLNYEQYF.

This clonotype was found many times. The V and J genes are TRBV27 and TRBJ1-6; D perhaps matches TRBD1 (5 bases). The CDR3 has 14 amino acids. CDR1 MNHEY and CDR2 SMNVEV come from the germline V gene (reference sequence). The ends were cut back, 3 bases at V and 10 bases at J, with 13 bases in the middle. In nucleotides, the CDR3 is TGTGCCAGCAGTTTGCAGGGATCGGTGTCACCCCTCCACTTT. It specifies CASSLQGSVSPLHF.